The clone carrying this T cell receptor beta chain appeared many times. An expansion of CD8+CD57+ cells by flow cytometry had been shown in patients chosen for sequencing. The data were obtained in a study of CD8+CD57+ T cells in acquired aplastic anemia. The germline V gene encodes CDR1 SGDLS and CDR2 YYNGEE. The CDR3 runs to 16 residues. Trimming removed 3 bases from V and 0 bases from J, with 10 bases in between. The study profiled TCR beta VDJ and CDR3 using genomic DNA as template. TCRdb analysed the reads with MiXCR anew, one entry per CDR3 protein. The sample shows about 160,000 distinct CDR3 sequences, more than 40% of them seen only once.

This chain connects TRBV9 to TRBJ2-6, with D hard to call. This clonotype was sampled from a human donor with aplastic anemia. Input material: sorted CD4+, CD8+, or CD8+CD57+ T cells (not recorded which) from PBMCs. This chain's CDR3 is CASSANRFSGANVLTF. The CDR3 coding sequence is TGTGCCAGCAGCGCAAATAGGTTCTCTGGGGCCAACGTCCTGACTTTC.